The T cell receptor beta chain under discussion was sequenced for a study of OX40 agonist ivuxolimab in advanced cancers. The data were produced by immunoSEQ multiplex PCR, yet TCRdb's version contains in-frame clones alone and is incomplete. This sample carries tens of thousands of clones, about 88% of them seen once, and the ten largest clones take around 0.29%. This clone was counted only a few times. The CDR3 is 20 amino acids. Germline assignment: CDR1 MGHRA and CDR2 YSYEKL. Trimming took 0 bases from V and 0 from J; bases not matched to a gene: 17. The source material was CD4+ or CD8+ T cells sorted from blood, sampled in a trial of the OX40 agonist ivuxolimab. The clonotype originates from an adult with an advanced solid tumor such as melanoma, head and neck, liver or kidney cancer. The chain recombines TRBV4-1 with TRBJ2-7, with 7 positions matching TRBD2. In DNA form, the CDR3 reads TGCGCCAGCAGCCAAGATTGGACGAACCTTCGGACTAGGGTCTCCTACGAGCAGTACTTC. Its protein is CASSQDWTNLRTRVSYEQYF.